These 12 T cell receptor beta chains were sequenced from one sample in a study of T cell clones after liver transplantation. Produced via immunoSEQ multiplex PCR; TCRdb's table is partial and in-frame only. The data hold about 72,000 clones, with 90% observed a single time. Sequenced material: CD4+ T cells from blood, taken before liver transplant. These TCRs come from a human donor who received a liver transplant.

The chain uses TRBV9 and TRBJ2-2, with D possibly being TRBD2 (5 bases). The CDR3 is 15 amino acids. CDR1 is SGDLS and CDR2 is YYNGEE in the germline V gene. Trimming left V 2 bases short and J 6 bases short, with 14 bases between. CDR3 in DNA: TGTGCCAGCAGCGTGAGGGCGCGGATGGCCGGGGAGCTGTTTTTT. It yields the protein CASSVRARMAGELFF.

The genes are TRBV5-1 and TRBJ2-3, with TRBD2 matching over 14 bases. V dropped 6 bases and J dropped 4; count of bases not matched to a gene: 4. Per the germline V gene, CDR1 is SGHRS and CDR2 is YFSETQ. The CDR3 totals 15 residues. CDR3: CASKGLAGVPDTQYF. The CDR3 DNA follows: TGCGCCAGCAAGGGACTAGCGGGAGTCCCAGATACGCAGTATTTT.

V gene TRBV14 combines with J gene TRBJ2-7; 7 bases match TRBD1. Germline trimming cut 1 base from V and 4 bases from J; bases unmatched to any gene: 4. Germline CDR1 and CDR2: SGHDN and FVKESK. The CDR3 totals 14 residues. As DNA, the CDR3 is TGTGCCAGCAGCCAAGCTGGACAGGAGTACGAGCAGTACTTC. Amino acids: CASSQAGQEYEQYF.

The gene calls are TRBV29-1 and TRBJ1-1; D might be TRBD1 (5 bases). The CDR3 consists of 14 residues. Between the trimmed V and J ends, which lost 4 bases and 3 bases, there was a span of 15 bases. Germline CDR1 reads SQVTM; CDR2 reads ANQGSEA. This chain's CDR3 is CSVVTGREDTEAFF. DNA of the CDR3: TGCAGCGTTGTTACAGGCAGAGAGGACACTGAAGCTTTCTTT.

This chain joins TRBV5-4 and TRBJ2-7, with D possibly being TRBD2 (6 bases). The CDR3 has 15 residues. The V gene's germline CDR1 is SGHNT and CDR2 YYREEE (reference sequence). V was pared by 4 bases and J by 5 bases, with 19 bases between. The CDR3 bases are TGTGCCAGCAGCACCACTGGGGGGTATAGCGACGAGCAGTACTTC. It specifies CASSTTGGYSDEQYF.

The chain recombines TRBV18 with TRBJ2-5; weak D call: TRBD2 (6 bases). The V end lost 1 base, the J end lost 1 base, and 10 bases lay between the germline ends. Germline loops: CDR1 KGHSH, CDR2 LQKENI. The CDR3 extends over 15 amino acids. The chain's CDR3 is CASSPLASAQETQYF. CDR3 coding DNA: TGTGCCAGCTCACCACTCGCTAGCGCCCAAGAGACCCAGTACTTC.

The gene calls are TRBV7-2 and TRBJ1-5; TRBD1 is a possible D gene (5 bases). The germline CDR1 and CDR2 sequences are SGHTA and FQGNSA. V gave up 5 bases and J gave up 0 bases, with 11 bases separating them. The length of the CDR3 is 15 residues. The CDR3 sequence: CASSPFRDSNQPQHF. In DNA form, the CDR3 reads TGTGCCAGCAGCCCCTTCAGGGATAGCAATCAGCCCCAGCATTTT.

The sample holds one count of this clone. The chain has TRBV27 and TRBJ2-2; perhaps TRBD2 as D (6 bases). The V and J ends lost 5 bases and 3 bases respectively, with 16 bases between them. CDR1 is MNHEY, CDR2 SMNVEV, per germline (reference sequence). The length of the CDR3 is 16 residues. The CDR3 sequence is CASSLKRVLDTGELFF. CDR3 DNA sequence: TGTGCCAGCAGTCTTAAGCGGGTCCTAGACACCGGGGAGCTGTTTTTT.

J is TRBJ1-1 and V is TRBV19; TRBD1 matches at 8 bases. The V segment lost 5 bases and the J segment 9 bases; nucleotides outside the gene matches: 5. CDR1 is LNHDA and CDR2 is SQIVND in the germline V gene (reference sequence). The CDR3 runs to 12 residues. Here the CDR3 reads CASSPDRAKAFF. Written as DNA, the CDR3 is TGTGCCAGTAGTCCGGACAGGGCTAAAGCTTTCTTT.

The table lists this clone with a count of one. The chain couples TRBV30 to TRBJ1-2; possible D gene TRBD1, 6 bases. The ends were cut back, 0 bases at V and 8 bases at J, with 16 bases in the middle. Germline CDR1 is GTSNPN and CDR2 is SVGIG (reference sequence). The CDR3 runs to 14 residues. Here the CDR3 DNA reads TGTGCCTGGAGTGTTAGGTCCGGGGGGCTAGGCTACACCTTC. Its translation is CAWSVRSGGLGYTF.

The chain is built from TRBV7-3 and TRBJ2-3; 7 bases are shared with TRBD2. The ends lost 4 bases at V and 2 bases at J; junction bases unmatched: 6. CDR1 SGHTA and CDR2 FQGTGA come from the germline V gene. The length of the CDR3 is 15 residues. The CDR3: CASSSGGLNTDTQYF. The DNA for the CDR3 is TGTGCCAGCAGCTCGGGAGGACTTAACACAGATACGCAGTATTTT.

The chain joins TRBV5-8 to TRBJ2-5; D not resolved. With 0 bases removed from V and 2 bases from J, the gap between germline ends came to 8 bases. CDR3 length equals 14 residues. Germline loops: CDR1 SGHTS, CDR2 YDEGEE. Here the CDR3 reads CASSLADWQETQYF. The CDR3 DNA reads as TGTGCCAGCAGCTTGGCCGACTGGCAAGAGACCCAGTACTTC. Full variable domain (rest looked up from reference TRBV5-8 and TRBJ2-5): EAGVTQSPTHLIKTRGQQATLRCSPISGHTSVYWYQQALGLGLQFLLWYDEGEERNRGNFPPRFSGRQFPNYSSELNVNALELEDSALYLCASSLADWQETQYFGPGTRLLVL.